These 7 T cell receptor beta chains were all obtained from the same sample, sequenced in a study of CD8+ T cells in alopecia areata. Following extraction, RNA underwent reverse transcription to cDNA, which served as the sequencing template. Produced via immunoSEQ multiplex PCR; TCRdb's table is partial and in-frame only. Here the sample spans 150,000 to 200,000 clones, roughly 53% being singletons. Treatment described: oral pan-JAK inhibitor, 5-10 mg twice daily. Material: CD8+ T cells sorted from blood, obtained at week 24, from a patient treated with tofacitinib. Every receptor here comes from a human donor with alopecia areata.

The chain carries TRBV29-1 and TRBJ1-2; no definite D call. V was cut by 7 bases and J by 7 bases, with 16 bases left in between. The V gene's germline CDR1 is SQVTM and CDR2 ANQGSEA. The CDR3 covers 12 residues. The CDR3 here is CSARNPLGGYTF. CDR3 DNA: TGCAGCGCCCGAAATCCCCTTGGTGGCTACACCTTC.

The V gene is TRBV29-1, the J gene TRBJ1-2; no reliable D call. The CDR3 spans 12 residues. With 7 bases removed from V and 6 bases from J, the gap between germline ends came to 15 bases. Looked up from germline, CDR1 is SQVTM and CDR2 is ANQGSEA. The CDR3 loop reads CSALGLRNGYTF. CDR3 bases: TGCAGCGCCCTCGGGCTCCGAAATGGCTACACCTTC.

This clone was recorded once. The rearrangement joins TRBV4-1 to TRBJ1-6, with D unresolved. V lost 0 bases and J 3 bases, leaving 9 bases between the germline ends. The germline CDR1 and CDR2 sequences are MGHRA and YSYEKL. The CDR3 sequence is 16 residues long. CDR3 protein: CASSQDLDYYNSPLHF. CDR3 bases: TGCGCCAGCAGCCAAGATCTTGACTACTATAATTCACCCCTCCACTTT.

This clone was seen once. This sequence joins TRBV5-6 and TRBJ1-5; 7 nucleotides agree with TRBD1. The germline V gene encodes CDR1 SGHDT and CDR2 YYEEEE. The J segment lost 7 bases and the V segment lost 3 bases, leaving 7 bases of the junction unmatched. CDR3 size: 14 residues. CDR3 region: CASSSYRGGQPQHF. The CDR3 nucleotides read TGTGCCAGCAGCTCATACAGGGGCGGCCAGCCCCAGCATTTT.

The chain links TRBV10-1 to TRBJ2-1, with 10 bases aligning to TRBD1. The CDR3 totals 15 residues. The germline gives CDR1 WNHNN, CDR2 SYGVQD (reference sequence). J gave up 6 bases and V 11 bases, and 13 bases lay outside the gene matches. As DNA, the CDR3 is TGCGCCGTCTCTCGGGGGACAGGGGATGGCAATGAGCAGTTCTTC. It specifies CAVSRGTGDGNEQFF.

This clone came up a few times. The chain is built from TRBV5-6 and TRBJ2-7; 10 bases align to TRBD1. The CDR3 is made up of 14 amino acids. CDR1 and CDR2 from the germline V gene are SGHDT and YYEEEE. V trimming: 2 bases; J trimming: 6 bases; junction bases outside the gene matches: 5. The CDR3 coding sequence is TGTGCCAGCAGCTTTGGACAGGGGGTGAGCGAGCAGTACTTC. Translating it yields CASSFGQGVSEQYF. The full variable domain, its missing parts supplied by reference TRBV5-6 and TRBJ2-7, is DAGVTQSPTHLIKTRGQQVTLRCSPKSGHDTVSWYQQALGQGPQFIFQYYEEEERQRGNFPDRFSGHQFPNYSSELNVNALLLGDSALYLCASSFGQGVSEQYFGPGTRLTVT.

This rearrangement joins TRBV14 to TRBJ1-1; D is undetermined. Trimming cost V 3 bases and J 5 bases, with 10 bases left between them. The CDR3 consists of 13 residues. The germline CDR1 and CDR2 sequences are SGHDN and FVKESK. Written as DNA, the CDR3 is TGTGCCAGCAGCCACCTTTTCCGGACTGAAGCTTTCTTT. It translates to CASSHLFRTEAFF.